One and the same sample provided the 9 T cell receptor beta chains below, sequenced in a study of blood T cell repertoires in COVID-19. The repertoire was sequenced with immunoSEQ multiplex PCR; TCRdb's copy has only in-frame clones and lacks some. The table includes under 95,000 clones, 70% to 90% detected once. Sequencing was carried out using peripheral blood. These receptors all stem from a man in his sixties with acute or convalescent COVID-19.

J is TRBJ1-1 and V is TRBV30; 8 bases agree with TRBD1. With V trimmed by 0 bases and J by 1 base, 1 base remained unmatched. The length of the CDR3 is 14 residues. Germline CDR1 GTSNPN, CDR2 SVGIG (reference sequence). This CDR3 reads CAWSVGTGNTEAFF. The CDR3 nucleotides read TGTGCCTGGAGTGTCGGGACAGGGAACACTGAAGCTTTCTTT. Together with reference TRBV30 and TRBJ1-1, the CDR3 gives the full variable domain: SQTIHQWPATLVQPVGSPLSLECTVEGTSNPNLYWYRQAAGRGLQLLFYSVGIGQISSEVPQNLSASRPQDRQFILSSKKLLLSDSGFYLCAWSVGTGNTEAFFGQGTRLTVV.

The V call is TRBV7-8, the J call TRBJ2-7, with TRBD2 matching over 8 bases. With V trimmed by 6 bases and J by 0 bases, 28 bases remained unmatched. Germline V lookup: CDR1 SGHVS, CDR2 FQNEAQ. The CDR3 spans 22 residues. This CDR3 reads CASSVRGGPIWAEQAGSYEQYF. CDR3 nucleotide sequence: TGTGCCAGCAGTGTACGGGGGGGCCCAATTTGGGCCGAACAAGCCGGCTCCTACGAGCAGTACTTC.

This clone was seen once. The genes are TRBV19 and TRBJ2-1; 10 bases agree with TRBD2. This CDR3 is 15 amino acids long. V shed 5 bases and J 2 bases; nucleotides not matched to a gene: 3. Per the germline V gene, CDR1 is LNHDA and CDR2 is SQIVND (reference sequence). CDR3 protein: CASSATSGAYNEQFF. The CDR3 bases are TGTGCCAGTAGTGCTACTAGCGGGGCCTACAATGAGCAGTTCTTC. The full variable domain, completed using reference TRBV19 and TRBJ2-1, is DGGITQSPKYLFRKEGQNVTLSCEQNLNHDAMYWYRQDPGQGLRLIYYSQIVNDFQKGDIAEGYSVSREKKESFPLTVTSAQKNPTAFYLCASSATSGAYNEQFFGPGTRLTVL.

This clone appeared a few times. The J gene is TRBJ1-5, the V gene TRBV28, with a possible D match to TRBD1 (5 bases). The V end lost 1 base, the J end lost 3 bases, and 19 bases lay between the germline ends. CDR3 size: 18 residues. Germline values: CDR1 MDHEN, CDR2 SYDVKM. This CDR3 is CASSLFSGLNLHNQPQHF. The CDR3 bases are TGTGCCAGCAGTTTATTTTCAGGGTTGAACCTACACAATCAGCCCCAGCATTTT.

The gene calls are TRBV19 and TRBJ2-1; TRBD2 might be the D (5 bases). The CDR3 runs to 15 residues. CDR1 is LNHDA and CDR2 is SQIVND in the germline V gene (reference sequence). Deletions cut 1 base from V and 6 bases from J, with 13 bases between. CDR3 sequence reads: CASSIGSSRANEQFF. For the CDR3, the DNA is TGTGCCAGTAGTATAGGTTCCTCGAGGGCCAATGAGCAGTTCTTC.

This clone showed up just once. The V and J genes are TRBV18 and TRBJ2-5; TRBD2 agrees at 13 bases. V shed 0 bases and J 3 bases; nucleotides not matched to a gene: 4. Germline assignment: CDR1 KGHSH and CDR2 LQKENI. This CDR3 contains 17 residues. The CDR3 region is CASSPPGLAGVKETQYF. The CDR3 bases are TGTGCCAGCTCACCACCTGGACTAGCGGGGGTTAAAGAGACCCAGTACTTC.

This chain uses TRBV5-1 with TRBJ1-1, with D hard to call. Germline V gene sequence: CDR1 SGHRS, CDR2 YFSETQ. The CDR3 runs 13 residues. The ends were cut back, 0 bases at V and 8 bases at J, with 11 bases in the middle. CDR3 protein: CASSLALRAEAFF. CDR3 bases: TGCGCCAGCAGCTTGGCCTTGAGGGCCGAAGCTTTCTTT.

V is TRBV30 and J is TRBJ1-3; D remains unclear. Trimming left V 0 bases short and J 0 bases short, with 18 bases between. The CDR3 has 18 residues. Looked up from germline, CDR1 is GTSNPN and CDR2 is SVGIG (reference sequence). This chain's CDR3 is CAWSVPFLGRLSGNTIYF. In DNA, the CDR3 is TGTGCCTGGAGTGTACCGTTCCTTGGCAGACTCTCTGGAAACACCATATATTTT.

The chain is built from TRBV5-1 and TRBJ2-3; 11 bases map to TRBD1. Germline CDR1 and CDR2: SGHRS and YFSETQ. Germline trimming cut 0 bases from V and 5 bases from J; bases unmatched to any gene: 2. This CDR3 region has 15 residues. CDR3 bases: TGCGCCAGCAGCTTGGAGGGACAGGGGGGAGATACGCAGTATTTT. Encoded protein: CASSLEGQGGDTQYF.